The following is a TCR beta chain sequence with its context. A few counts support this clone. Its cognate antigen has yet to be identified. Qualities for individual bases were not recorded, and no much larger clone is one base off. This entry belongs to a study of blood T cell repertoires in COVID-19 (dated by TCRdb to the early 2020s). Study-wide context: Samples from collaborators originated in the United States, Italy and Spain and spanned both the acute and convalescent phases of COVID-19. The prospective study material was composed of cDNA or gDNA derived from T cells, B-cell-depleted T cells, or PBMCs. The dataset comprised deeply sampled blood TCRbeta repertoires from subjects exposed to, actively infected with, or recovered from COVID-19. A freely available public database, intended as a resource for researchers studying the immune response to SARS-CoV-2, is where the repertoires were released. The samples were drawn from two sources: the first 160 participants of the ongoing ImmuneRACE study, and approximately 1,300 subjects contributed by 6 global collaborators. The sample metadata nearly always contained a de-identified subject ID, COVID-19 status, age in years and sex. Where HLA class I and class II types were available, the types were taken from metadata supplied by the sample provider, not from assay-based typing.

Each collaborating institution followed its own protocols to collect whole blood in K2EDTA tubes. For TCRbeta analysis, collaborators shipped samples as frozen whole blood, isolated PBMCs, or DNA extracted from either of those sample types. Study-wide findings and limitations: Clinical and demographic metadata were provided uncurated, with the amount varying by source and participant.

The CDR1 and CDR2 encoded by the germline V gene (reference sequence) are LGHDT and YNNKEL. Trimming removed 3 bases from V and 7 bases from J; the gene matches leave 2 bases unexplained. The CDR3 contains 14 residues, cysteine and phenylalanine counted. The read is trimmed to its CDR3 DNA, 42 bases read in frame from base 1. The immunoSEQ Assay, a bias-controlled multiplex PCR, was used to amplify TCRbeta CDR3 regions from genomic DNA. Concerning the study's data processing: The number of nucleated cells in each sample was estimated by amplification of reference gene primers within the assay. Sequence reads were collapsed and filtered to measure the absolute abundance of every unique TCRbeta CDR3 rearrangement. Productive Simpson clonality was computed per sample as the square root of Simpson's diversity index over productive rearrangements. TCRdb obtained this table from immuneACCESS and retained in-frame rearrangements with V and J assigned. These tables miss some clones; where compared with another copy, unresolved V genes account for less than half of the shortfall, and the remainder is unexplained. That table gives V, J and clone size, and the DNA gave D and trimming. In all, the sample holds about 95,000 clones, and 87% of those were seen once. The ten largest clones add up to approximately 18% of the sample.

The source is a human donor in a cohort sampled during active COVID-19. The chain uses TRBV3-1 (or the pseudogene TRBV3-2) and TRBJ1-6, and 8 junction bases match TRBD1. Source material: peripheral blood. The nucleotides are TGTGCCAGCAGCCAGACAGGGGCCAATTCACCCCTCCACTTT. This is translated as CASSQTGANSPLHF.